Listed here are 12 T cell receptor beta chains from one sample, sequenced in a study of T cells in Graves' hyperthyroidism and ophthalmopathy (dated by TCRdb to the late 2010s). Library preparation used multiplex PCR. This sample was sequenced with an Illumina HiSeq 2000. The TCR beta CDR3 regions were amplified from the RNA transcripts. The first round of RT-PCR for the TCR CDR3 was performed with the HTBI primer set and the Qiagen OneStep RT-PCR kit. TCRdb itself trimmed the public reads at Q25 with fastp, ran MiXCR and retained productive beta chains. Each record represents a unique CDR3 protein, reported with the most common genes and DNA among its rows. For this sample the table gives a few hundred thousand distinct CDR3 sequences, of which roughly 13% were detected only once. Of the sample, roughly 33% falls within the top ten clones. Sequencing input: blood. These receptors all stem from a woman in her forties with Graves' ophthalmopathy.

J is TRBJ2-1 and V is TRBV10-2, with D possibly matching TRBD2 (7 bases). The ends were cut back, 0 bases at V and 7 bases at J, with 16 bases in the middle. CDR3 size: 16 residues. Germline loops: CDR1 WSHSY, CDR2 SAAADI. The DNA for the CDR3 is TGCGCCAGCAGTGAGTCACCGAGAGGGGGGGGGAATGAGCAGTTCTTC. Translated, it gives CASSESPRGGGNEQFF.

The sample holds many counts of this clonotype. The chain couples TRBV12-3 or TRBV12-4 to TRBJ1-1; tentatively, D is TRBD1 (6 bases). Trimming took 6 bases from V and 0 from J, leaving 11 bases between them. The CDR3 totals 14 residues. CDR3 residues: CASRGGTLNTEAFF. CDR3 nucleotides: TGTGCCAGCAGGGGGGGCACGTTGAACACTGAAGCTTTCTTT.

This clonotype was counted many times. The chain recombines TRBV6-1 with TRBJ1-4; D unresolved. V was pared by 2 bases and J by 0 bases, with 13 bases between. The CDR3 covers 17 residues. The V gene's germline CDR1 is MNHNS and CDR2 SASEGT. The CDR3 loop reads CASSEHRNGATNEKLFF. CDR3 sequence (DNA): TGTGCCAGCAGTGAACACCGGAATGGGGCAACTAATGAAAAACTGTTTTTT.

A remark on this clonotype: This could be a read error, since a much larger clone is one nucleotide away. The gene calls are TRBV19 and TRBJ1-1; no reliable D call. Germline CDR1 LNHDA, CDR2 SQIVND (reference sequence). This CDR3 has 15 amino acids. CDR3 protein: CAGSIRSGSSTEAFF. The CDR3 DNA is TGTGCCGGTAGTATCCGATCTGGGAGTTCTACTGAAGCTTTCTTT.

This clonotype has at least ten counts. This chain links TRBV9 with TRBJ2-1, with D perhaps TRBD2 (5 bases). The CDR3 is made up of 12 amino acids. Per the germline V gene, CDR1 is SGDLS and CDR2 is YYNGEE. V lost 0 bases, J lost 8 bases, and 6 bases lay in between. The DNA for the CDR3 is TGTGCCAGCAGCGTAGGAGGGTATGAGCAGTTCTTC. Amino acids: CASSVGGYEQFF.

In this sample, this clonotype turned up a few times. This chain uses TRBV4-2 with TRBJ2-1; D not resolved. The V end was cut by 4 bases, the J end by 9 bases, with 22 bases between. The germline V gene has CDR1 LGHNA and CDR2 YNFKEQ. This CDR3 has 16 residues. CDR3 DNA sequence: TGTGCCAGCAGCCCGAGTGTGCGCGGTACAATTGGTGAGCAGTTCTTC. Encoded protein: CASSPSVRGTIGEQFF.

There are many counts of this clonotype. V usage is TRBV27 and J usage is TRBJ2-1; 11 bases are shared with TRBD2. Germline CDR1 and CDR2: MNHEY and SMNVEV (reference sequence). The J segment lost 2 bases and the V segment lost 10 bases, leaving 10 bases of the junction unmatched. This CDR3 contains 16 residues. Here the CDR3 reads CATLTSGEPAYNEQFF. CDR3 DNA sequence: TGTGCCACCCTGACTAGCGGGGAACCTGCCTACAATGAGCAGTTCTTC.

This clonotype was recorded at least ten times. The DNA for the CDR3 is TGTGCCAGCAGCCCGTCCCGGGACAGTTATGGCTACACCTTC. It encodes CASSPSRDSYGYTF. The V call is TRBV11-2, the J call TRBJ1-2; 7 bases are a match to TRBD1. The CDR3 is 14 residues long. V shed 5 bases, J shed 5 bases, and the junction held 8 bases outside the gene matches. Germline CDR1 SGHAT, CDR2 FQNNGV.

This clonotype turned up a few times. This chain uses TRBV5-1 with TRBJ1-2; TRBD1 is a possible D gene (6 bases). Trimming pared 5 bases from V and 6 bases from J, leaving 17 bases between. Germline lookup yields CDR1 SGHRS and CDR2 YFSETQ. This CDR3 spans 14 amino acids. The CDR3 reads CASRIQGPGNGYTF. The CDR3 bases are TGCGCCAGCAGGATACAGGGCCCCGGGAATGGCTACACCTTC. Full variable domain (rest looked up from reference TRBV5-1 and TRBJ1-2): KAGVTQTPRYLIKTRGQQVTLSCSPISGHRSVSWYQQTPGQGLQFLFEYFSETQRNKGNFPGRFSGRQFSNSRSEMNVSTLELGDSALYLCASRIQGPGNGYTFGSGTRLTVV.

This clonotype was detected many times. The chain combines TRBV2 with TRBJ2-5, with D hard to call. The CDR3 totals 12 residues. The germline V and J ends were trimmed by 10 bases and 4 bases, with 13 bases remaining between them. Germline V gives CDR1 SNHLY, CDR2 FYNNEI. The CDR3 DNA reads TGTGCCACTTCAGAAGGTTTAGAGACCCAGTACTTC. Amino acids: CATSEGLETQYF.

This clonotype was recorded at least ten times. J is TRBJ2-1 and V is TRBV27; D is uncertain. Trimming shortened V by 4 bases and J by 5 bases, and 21 bases separated the two germline ends. CDR1 MNHEY and CDR2 SMNVEV come from the germline V gene (reference sequence). The CDR3 length is 17 residues. The CDR3 sequence: CASSSAGPVANNNEQFF. The CDR3 DNA sequence: TGTGCCAGCAGTTCGGCCGGACCTGTAGCCAACAACAATGAGCAGTTCTTC.

A few counts support this clonotype. The chain combines TRBV7-9 with TRBJ1-4; maybe TRBD1 (5 bases). V was pared by 1 base and J by 2 bases, with 8 bases between. Germline V gene sequence: CDR1 SEHNR, CDR2 FQNEAQ (reference sequence). This CDR3 spans 15 amino acids. CDR3: CASSLGDVTNEKLFF. CDR3 DNA: TGTGCCAGCAGCTTAGGGGACGTGACTAATGAAAAACTGTTTTTT.